The 3 T cell receptor beta chains given below trace back to one sample, sequenced in a study of cytomegalovirus exposure and HLA in healthy donors. Sequencing used immunoSEQ multiplex PCR; TCRdb keeps in-frame clones, though not all of them. Of approximately 150,000 clones detected, approximately 86% appear once; the ten largest clones hold roughly 2.6%. What was sequenced was PBMCs. These receptors all come from a man between 18 and 35 years old in good health and CMV-seropositive.

Details on this clone: This same CDR3 is encoded by further DNA sequences in the sample. CDR3 nucleotide sequence: TGCGCCAGCAGCCCCGGACTAGCGACAGATACGCAGTATTTT. Translated: CASSPGLATDTQYF. The chain is built from TRBV5-1 and TRBJ2-3, with 9 nucleotides matching TRBD2. Trimming removed 4 bases from V and 3 bases from J; junction bases left unmatched: 3. The CDR3 runs to 14 residues. Germline V gene lookup returns CDR1 SGHRS and CDR2 YFSETQ.

V is TRBV25-1 and J is TRBJ2-3, with no clear D. The length of the CDR3 is 14 residues. Germline V gene sequence: CDR1 MGHDK, CDR2 SYGVNS. V was trimmed by 3 bases and J by 0 bases, leaving 7 bases between them. CDR3 region: CASSDPRSTDTQYF. Written as DNA, the CDR3 is TGTGCCAGCAGTGACCCTAGAAGCACAGATACGCAGTATTTT.

This chain connects TRBV28 to TRBJ1-5; 9 positions agree with TRBD1. V was pared by 3 bases and J by 7 bases, with 7 bases of the junction left unmatched. CDR1 is MDHEN and CDR2 is SYDVKM in the germline V gene. The CDR3 length is 15 residues. CDR3 coding DNA: TGTGCCAGCAGTTTGCTGGGACAGGGAAGACAGCCCCAGCATTTT. This sequence encodes CASSLLGQGRQPQHF.